This record concerns one TCR beta chain sequence. Its antigen is still unknown. No clone much larger than this one lies a single base away; base qualities are absent. These data belong to a study of T cell repertoires in cytomegalovirus infection (dated by TCRdb to between 2017 and 2020). General notes on the study: Donor HLA type was relevant to the analysis, because carriage of CMV infection together with the matching HLA type was indicated by public TCR beta signatures. What the research found in general, with its limitations: The ex vivo response was dominated by HLA-C-restricted CMV-specific TCR beta clonotypes, which also provided the single most frequent clonotype in two of eight donors. In both this cohort and an independent cohort of over 350 donors, the cumulative frequency of public TCR beta family members distinguished carriers of CMV infection plus the relevant HLA type.

Instrument used: Illumina HiSeq 1500. TCRdb applied fastp at Q25 and MiXCR to the public reads, then kept only in-frame beta chains. Each entry is one CDR3 protein sequence, shown with its most common DNA and genes. The sample table records more than 200,000 distinct CDR3 sequences; approximately 10% of these occur just once. In total, the top ten clones hold more than 12% of the sample. V and J are trimmed by 1 base and 0 bases, and the gene matches miss 16 bases of the junction. CDR1 DFQATT and CDR2 SNEGSKA were looked up in the germline V gene (reference sequence). The CDR3 holds 20 amino acids from the cysteine to the phenylalanine. Solely the CDR3 DNA is kept, with 60 bases framed from the first base.

This receptor was obtained from a human donor in good health (CMV status not recorded). Some clones in this sample may be carry-over from other donors' samples. The rearranged chain carries TRBV20-1 and TRBJ2-7, with TRBD1 matching 12 junction bases. The sequencing sample was made of PBMCs. The sequenced DNA is TGCAGTGCTAGAGGGGACAGGGGGCGCTTTGAGGGACCGAACTCCTACGAGCAGTACTTC. It is translated as CSARGDRGRFEGPNSYEQYF.